This T cell receptor (beta chain) is from a study of blood T cell dynamics during melanoma immunotherapy. Overall study: Patients with metastatic melanoma got pembrolizumab or nivolumab-ipilimumab as first-line care.

Every bulk PBMC sample received the same 350 ng of DNA. Using immunoSEQ multiplex PCR, the repertoire was profiled, and TCRdb retains in-frame clones only, with some absent. The sample has about 14,000 clones; under 90% are singletons. CDR1 and CDR2 (germline): LNHDA, SQIVND (reference sequence). V gave up 3 bases and J gave up 6 bases; unmatched junction bases: 3. The CDR3 is made up of 13 amino acids. Time point: pre-treatment baseline. Of note for this clone: Different DNA sequences within this sample yield the same CDR3.

This specimen was blood, taken from a patient treated with checkpoint blockade. The J gene is TRBJ1-2, the V gene TRBV19, with 8 bases lining up with TRBD1. The clonotype was recovered from a human donor with melanoma. In DNA form, the CDR3 reads TGTGCCAGTAGTATTGGACAGGGCCATGGCTACACCTTC. Protein product: CASSIGQGHGYTF.